These 16 T cell receptor beta chains came from one sample sequenced in a study of OX40 agonist ivuxolimab in advanced cancers. This table comes from immunoSEQ multiplex PCR, and its TCRdb copy is limited to in-frame clones, with some not included. The sample holds 60,000 or so clones, almost 95% seen once. The specimen comprised CD4+ or CD8+ T cells sorted from blood, sampled in a trial of the OX40 agonist ivuxolimab. Receptors were obtained from an adult with an advanced solid tumor such as melanoma, head and neck, liver or kidney cancer.

The CDR3: CASSQGTMALIYGYTF. CDR3 nucleotide sequence: TGCGCCAGCAGCCAAGGAACAATGGCACTCATCTATGGCTACACCTTC. The chain couples TRBV4-1 to TRBJ1-2; D unclear. Germline assignment: CDR1 MGHRA and CDR2 YSYEKL. V lost 1 base to trimming and J lost 4 bases, with 16 bases between them. This CDR3 spans 16 amino acids.

This chain links TRBV5-1 with TRBJ2-3, with 7 bases matching TRBD2. Losses at the gene ends were 6 bases for V and 4 bases for J; bases not matched to a gene: 8. This CDR3 contains 14 residues. Germline CDR1 is SGHRS and CDR2 is YFSETQ. The CDR3 region has the DNA TGCGCCAGCAACATCGGCGGGAGCTCAGATACGCAGTATTTT. Protein sequence: CASNIGGSSDTQYF.

This chain joins TRBV7-3 and TRBJ1-2, with 8 nucleotides matching TRBD1. The CDR3 is 16 residues long. The germline gives CDR1 SGHTA, CDR2 FQGTGA. The J segment lost 8 bases and the V segment lost 4 bases, leaving 15 bases of the junction unmatched. The CDR3 here is CASSSTRTGNAKGYTF. CDR3 bases: TGTGCCAGCAGCTCTACCCGGACAGGGAATGCTAAGGGCTACACCTTC.

Remarks on this clone: Relative to the germline gene, one junction end is altered; a read error may explain this. The genes are TRBV2 and TRBJ2-3, with a tentative D call TRBD2 (6 bases). The CDR3 is 9 residues long. Germline V lookup: CDR1 SNHLY, CDR2 FYNNEI. The CDR3 DNA follows: TGTGCCAGCAGCGGGAGCTCTGATTTT. Translation gives CASSGSSDF.

The chain joins TRBV7-9 to TRBJ2-1, with D tentatively TRBD1 (6 bases). Germline loops: CDR1 SEHNR, CDR2 FQNEAQ (reference sequence). The germline V and J ends were trimmed by 3 bases and 3 bases, with 12 bases remaining between them. The CDR3 has 15 amino acids. The CDR3 DNA sequence: TGTGCCAGCAGCTTCAGGGGCAGGGACTACAATGAGCAGTTCTTC. Its protein is CASSFRGRDYNEQFF.

This sequence joins TRBV9 and TRBJ2-7, with D possibly matching TRBD2 (5 bases). The CDR3 spans 13 residues. Germline loops: CDR1 SGDLS, CDR2 YYNGEE. Trimming removed 0 bases at V and 4 bases at J, with 8 bases between. The CDR3 spells CASSVAEGYEQYF. The DNA of the CDR3 is TGTGCCAGCAGCGTAGCAGAGGGTTACGAGCAGTACTTC.

V gene TRBV7-3 combines with J gene TRBJ2-7; 11 nucleotides line up with TRBD2. The CDR3 is 18 amino acids. Trimming cost V 0 bases and J 4 bases; bases outside gene matches: 11. Germline CDR1 SGHTA, CDR2 FQGTGA. CDR3 loop: CASSLTGLAEAGSYEQYF. For the CDR3, the DNA is TGTGCCAGCAGCTTAACGGGACTAGCGGAGGCGGGATCGTACGAGCAGTACTTC.

CDR3 DNA: TGTGCCAGCAACCTATACTTTGAGCAGTTCTTC. Translating it yields CASNLYFEQFF. The V call is TRBV6-5, the J call TRBJ2-1; no reliable D call. Germline CDR1 reads MNHEY; CDR2 reads SVGAGI. Trimming removed 7 bases at V and 9 bases at J, with 10 bases between. The CDR3 loop spans 11 amino acids.

This chain joins TRBV9 and TRBJ1-2; TRBD1 matches at 8 bases. The CDR3 is made up of 13 amino acids. J gave up 8 bases and V 3 bases, and 6 bases lay outside the gene matches. Per germline, CDR1 SGDLS and CDR2 YYNGEE. In DNA, the CDR3 is TGTGCCAGCAGCGACCCGGCAGGGGGCGGCTACACCTTC. Its translation is CASSDPAGGGYTF. Looking up the rest from reference TRBV9 and TRBJ1-2 gives the full variable domain: DSGVTQTPKHLITATGQRVTLRCSPRSGDLSVYWYQQSLDQGLQFLIQYYNGEERAKGNILERFSAQQFPDLHSELNLSSLELGDSALYFCASSDPAGGGYTFGSGTRLTVV.

The rearrangement uses TRBV29-1 and TRBJ1-2; D is uncertain. The length of the CDR3 is 14 residues. V was shortened by 3 bases and J by 4 bases, with 15 bases between the two germline ends. Germline V lookup: CDR1 SQVTM, CDR2 ANQGSEA. The CDR3 spells CSVDSYGDSYGYTF. The DNA for the CDR3 is TGCAGCGTTGATAGTTATGGGGATAGCTATGGCTACACCTTC.

This clone is a singleton in its sample. The genes are TRBV5-6 and TRBJ2-3, with D perhaps matching TRBD1 or TRBD2 (5 bases each). Trimming cost V 4 bases and J 0 bases, with 9 bases left between them. CDR3 size: 14 residues. Germline assignment: CDR1 SGHDT and CDR2 YYEEEE. CDR3 nucleotides: TGTGCCAGCAGCCTGGGGGACAGCACAGATACGCAGTATTTT. Translating it yields CASSLGDSTDTQYF.

The chain recombines TRBV30 with TRBJ2-1; 7 bases map to TRBD2. After removal of 3 bases from V and 4 bases from J, the junction contained 9 bases not matched to a gene. In germline, CDR1 is GTSNPN, CDR2 SVGIG (reference sequence). The length of the CDR3 is 15 residues. As DNA, the CDR3 is TGTGCCTGGAGCCCCCAGCTAGCGGCTTACAATGAGCAGTTCTTC. It is translated as CAWSPQLAAYNEQFF.

The chain couples TRBV30 to TRBJ2-7; D is perhaps TRBD2 (7 bases). The CDR3 is 15 amino acids. CDR1 GTSNPN and CDR2 SVGIG come from the germline V gene (reference sequence). V lost 2 bases, J lost 4 bases, and 18 bases lay in between. The CDR3 nucleotides read TGTGCCTGGAGTCCGGTAAGGGGGAGGGCTTACGAGCAGTACTTC. This gives the protein CAWSPVRGRAYEQYF.

Only one count was recorded for this clone. This sequence joins TRBV9 and TRBJ2-7; a weak D match, TRBD2 (5 bases). The CDR3 has 15 residues. Between the trimmed V and J ends, which lost 3 bases and 7 bases, there was a span of 20 bases. Germline CDR1 reads SGDLS; CDR2 reads YYNGEE. The CDR3, as DNA: TGTGCCAGCAGCGCACTACCTACGGGGTTAGGGGAGCAGTACTTC. Protein product: CASSALPTGLGEQYF.

The CDR3 nucleotides read TGTGCCAGCAGCGTCAATAGCGGCTACGAGCAGTACTTC. It codes for CASSVNSGYEQYF. This chain joins TRBV9 and TRBJ2-7; a weak D match, TRBD2 (6 bases). CDR1 and CDR2 (germline): SGDLS, YYNGEE. V was pared by 2 bases and J by 3 bases, with 9 bases between. The CDR3 totals 13 residues. Based on the CDR3 plus reference TRBV9 and TRBJ2-7, the full variable domain is DSGVTQTPKHLITATGQRVTLRCSPRSGDLSVYWYQQSLDQGLQFLIQYYNGEERAKGNILERFSAQQFPDLHSELNLSSLELGDSALYFCASSVNSGYEQYFGPGTRLTVT.

The rearrangement joins TRBV5-4 to TRBJ2-5, with a weak D call TRBD2 (5 bases). With 5 bases removed from V and 4 bases from J, the gap between germline ends came to 15 bases. This CDR3 region has 14 residues. Per the germline V gene, CDR1 is SGHNT and CDR2 is YYREEE (reference sequence). CDR3 sequence (DNA): TGTGCCAGCAGTCGATGGACGGGAACAGAGACCCAGTACTTC. This codes for CASSRWTGTETQYF.